This paragraph covers one T cell receptor (beta chain) sequence. Its antigen remains unidentified. The V end lost 6 bases, the J end lost 0 bases, and 9 bases lay between the germline ends. Germline V lookup: CDR1 MDHEN, CDR2 SYDVKM. This CDR3 has 13 amino acids. The data stem from a study of T cells in Graves' hyperthyroidism and ophthalmopathy. Regions amplified from RNA transcripts were the TCR beta CDR3 regions. When the TCR CDR3 underwent first-round RT-PCR, the HTBI primer set was used. TCRdb passed the multiplex PCR reads through MiXCR, listing each CDR3 protein once. The sample gives 250,000 to 350,000 distinct CDR3 sequences, approximately 23% of which show up once; 64% is in the top ten. Findings of the study overall: In blood, most of the thyroid clonotypes expanded above 0.001 were also present.

Ophthalmopathy in the patients scored at least 3 on Clinical Activity Score and at least 4 on NOSPECS grade, lasting under 3 months. The gene calls are TRBV28 and TRBJ2-7; D might be TRBD1 or TRBD2, each matching 5 bases. Material: blood. The clonotype originates from a man aged 30-40 years with Graves' ophthalmopathy. CDR3 residues: CASRPGTSYEQYF. In DNA form, the CDR3 reads TGTGCCAGCAGGCCCGGGACCTCCTACGAGCAGTACTTC. Full variable domain (missing parts from reference TRBV28 and TRBJ2-7): DVKVTQSSRYLVKRTGEKVFLECVQDMDHENMFWYRQDPGLGLRLIYFSYDVKMKEKGDIPEGYSVSREKKERFSLILESASTNQTSMYLCASRPGTSYEQYFGPGTRLTVT.